This passage covers 6 T cell receptor beta chains from one sample sequenced in a study of shared clonotypes between healthy human individuals. Only in-frame clones appear in the TCRdb table, and some are missing; sequencing was by immunoSEQ multiplex PCR. This table has about 470,000 clones, 70% to 80% appearing once. The sample was PBMCs. The receptor source for this set is a woman between 40 and 55 years old in good health. Some clones in this sample may be carry-over from other donors' samples.

The gene calls are TRBV18 and TRBJ2-5; 12 bases line up with TRBD2. V was clipped by 8 bases and J by 5 bases; unmatched bases: 9. The CDR3 consists of 15 residues. Germline V lookup: CDR1 KGHSH, CDR2 LQKENI. In DNA, the CDR3 is TGTGCCAGCGCGGCTAGCGGGAGGGTCTGGGAGACCCAGTACTTC. Protein sequence: CASAASGRVWETQYF.

As DNA, the CDR3 is TGTGCCTGGAGTAAGTGGGAGGGCCAGGAGACCCAGTACTTC. As protein: CAWSKWEGQETQYF. The J gene is TRBJ2-5, the V gene TRBV30; TRBD2 aligns across 7 bases. Germline CDR1 reads GTSNPN; CDR2 reads SVGIG (reference sequence). This CDR3 region has 14 residues. The junction had 8 bases not matched to a gene; V was cut back by 2 bases and J by 5 bases.

This chain uses TRBV28 with TRBJ1-3; D gene unclear. V lost 6 bases to trimming and J lost 5 bases, with 5 bases between them. The CDR3 has 11 amino acids. The V gene's germline CDR1 is MDHEN and CDR2 SYDVKM. The CDR3 DNA sequence: TGTGCCAGCAGGCACAGAAACACCATATATTTT. It specifies CASRHRNTIYF.

This chain joins TRBV7-6 and TRBJ1-4; TRBD1 agrees at 8 bases. From germline, CDR1 is SGHVS and CDR2 FNYEAQ. Unmatched junction bases numbered 2, after V lost 5 bases and J lost 3 bases. There are 14 residues in the CDR3. Here the CDR3 reads CASSPDRANEKLFF. CDR3 in DNA: TGTGCCAGCAGCCCGGACAGGGCTAATGAAAAACTGTTTTTT.

This clone was picked up one time. The V and J genes are TRBV15 and TRBJ1-5; no clear D gene. The V end lost 4 bases, the J end lost 0 bases, and 1 base lay between the germline ends. Germline V lookup: CDR1 LNHNV, CDR2 YYDKDF (reference sequence). The CDR3 extends over 12 amino acids. The CDR3 nucleotides read TGTGCCACCAGCATTAGCAATCAGCCCCAGCATTTT. It encodes CATSISNQPQHF.

The chain is built from TRBV2 and TRBJ1-1, with D possibly TRBD1 on 5 matching bases. CDR1 SNHLY and CDR2 FYNNEI come from the germline V gene. V shed 6 bases and J shed 6 bases, with 17 bases lying between them. This CDR3 is built from 14 residues. The chain's CDR3 is CASSPGTPASEAFF. The CDR3 DNA is TGTGCCAGCAGCCCCGGGACCCCGGCCTCTGAAGCTTTCTTT.